A single T cell receptor (beta chain) is shown here with its context. Its specificity is unknown. The record originates from a study of tissue T cells after allogeneic stem cell transplantation. Germline CDR1 LNHDA, CDR2 SQIVND (reference sequence). V lost 7 bases to trimming and J lost 1 base, with 8 bases between them. This CDR3 spans 14 amino acids. Enrolled prospectively were adult allogeneic hematopoietic cell transplant recipients whose graft-versus-host disease was steroid-refractory. Autopsy tissues included GI tract, liver, skin and lymphoid organs. The study, taken as a whole, reports: This small cohort was clinically heterogeneous, and sampling depth was a limitation. Blood and spleen captured only part of the tissue TCR repertoire.

Libraries were prepared by immunoSEQ multiplex PCR; TCRdb keeps only in-frame clonotypes and omits some of them. The sample holds around 3,000 clones, roughly three fifths seen once. The J gene is TRBJ2-6, the V gene TRBV19; no clear D. The sample in question was descending colon tissue, obtained at autopsy. This clonotype originated in a male patient over 55 with steroid-refractory graft-versus-host disease after an allogeneic stem cell transplant. Some T cells may arise from the graft donor. This CDR3 reads CASTPMSGANVLTF. For the CDR3, the DNA is TGTGCCAGTACTCCTATGTCTGGGGCCAACGTCCTGACTTTC.